This T cell receptor (beta chain) was captured by sequencing in a study of OX40 agonist ivuxolimab in advanced cancers. Regarding the research as a whole: Ivuxolimab, which targeted the costimulatory receptor OX40 (CD134), was an agonistic, fully human IgG2 monoclonal antibody. Partial responses occurred in three dose-escalation patients, of whom one had hepatocellular carcinoma and two had cutaneous melanoma. Peripheral TCRbeta sequencing aimed to test whether ivuxolimab altered TCR sequence diversity and caused clonal T-cell expansion. Of the 50 to 55 dose-escalation patients, hepatocellular carcinoma was present in around 20, melanoma in roughly 15, renal cell carcinoma in 9 and head and neck cancer in 9. The paper describes the monotherapy dose-escalation part (N ≈ 52 patients) of the phase I trial of ivuxolimab. In the dose-escalation cohort, 82.7% of patients were male, and the mean age was approximately 60 years, with a range of roughly 20 to 80. Intravenous ivuxolimab was administered to patients every 2 weeks at six dose levels: 0.01, 0.1, 0.3, 1.5, 3 and 10 mg/kg. Patients were allowed to have had prior anti-PD-1, anti-PD-L1 or anti-CTLA-4 therapy, and approximately 40% of the dose-escalation patients had previously received checkpoint inhibitors. The research as a whole found: Low levels of normalized T-cell clonal expansion were also seen in some patients who did not respond. In partial responders in the 0.1-3.0 mg/kg groups, normalized peripheral clonal expansion was found to be among the lowest, especially among CD8+ T cells. Clonal expansion of both CD4+ and CD8+ blood T cells was observed from baseline to week 6 at doses 0.1 to 3.0 mg/kg. On average, CD8+ T cells showed more expanded clones than CD4+ T cells after ivuxolimab. Which antigens the clonally expanded peripheral T cells were specific for was not determined.

For sequencing of the TCRbeta CDR3 region, genomic DNA was extracted from the sorted cells. The immunoSEQ Assay was used to sequence the TCRbeta CDR3 regions. The clones in this table, taken by TCRdb from immuneACCESS, are in-frame only. Not every clone is retained; where verified, under half of the shortfall comes from an unresolved V gene, and the cause of the rest is unknown. This sample has roughly 80,000 clones in its table, and around 80% of those were observed once. 1.5% to 2% of the sample is taken by the ten largest. For this chain, trimming is 0 bases at the V end and 7 bases at the J end, and the number of junction bases without a gene match is 4. The germline V gene gives CDR1 as SGHRS and CDR2 as YFSETQ. The CDR3, from cysteine to phenylalanine, totals 15 residues. CDR3 DNA is the only sequence kept; it has 45 bases, read in frame from the first base. This clone showed up just once. Its antigen remains unidentified. No qualities accompany the bases; no much larger clone lies one base away.

Patients with a history of autoimmune disease or receiving systemic immunosuppression were excluded from the trial. Peripheral blood for TCR sequencing was drawn from every dose cohort at baseline, at cycle 4 day 1 and at cycle 7 day 1. The samples were taken from a phase I, first-in-human, multicenter, open-label dose-escalation trial of ivuxolimab. Adults with locally advanced or metastatic head and neck squamous cell, hepatocellular, melanoma or renal cell carcinoma were enrolled in the trial. Before TCR sequencing, CD4+ and CD8+ T cells were separately sorted from peripheral blood. The sequences come from CD4+ or CD8+ T cells sorted from blood, collected in a trial of the OX40 agonist ivuxolimab. This receptor was taken from an adult with an advanced solid tumor such as melanoma, head and neck, liver or kidney cancer. The sequence joins TRBV5-1 to TRBJ1-6; TRBD1 lines up with 7 middle nucleotides. CDR3 region: CASSLGTGVNSPLHF. The DNA sequence reads TGCGCCAGCAGCTTGGGCACAGGGGTAAATTCACCCCTCCACTTT.